This TCR beta chain originates from a study of T cell responses to AZD1222 COVID-19 vaccine. Study-wide findings and caveats: Reportedly, close to half of spike-specific TCRs are directed against unmutated variant regions.

V lost 5 bases and J 0 bases, leaving 8 bases between the germline ends. Germline assignment: CDR1 MDHEN and CDR2 SYDVKM. This CDR3 region has 13 residues. In the case of this clone: The antigen is unknown.

Produced via immunoSEQ multiplex PCR; TCRdb's table is partial and in-frame only. The table shows about 110,000 clones, with around 87% occurring only once. The sequenced sample was peripheral blood, obtained on day 0 of AZD1222 vaccination. The rearrangement uses TRBV28 and TRBJ2-7; no firm D call. This TCR derives from an adult in good health. The CDR3 loop is CASSLGSSYEQYF. The CDR3 region has the DNA TGTGCCAGCAGTCTGGGCAGCTCCTACGAGCAGTACTTC. Variable domain in full (rest from reference TRBV28 and TRBJ2-7): DVKVTQSSRYLVKRTGEKVFLECVQDMDHENMFWYRQDPGLGLRLIYFSYDVKMKEKGDIPEGYSVSREKKERFSLILESASTNQTSMYLCASSLGSSYEQYFGPGTRLTVT.